A single sample is the source of the 14 T cell receptor beta chains below, sequenced in a study of shared clonotypes between healthy human individuals. Only in-frame clones appear in the TCRdb table, and some are missing; sequencing was by immunoSEQ multiplex PCR. The table shows about 2.4 million clones, with approximately 94% occurring only once. Sequenced material: naive CD4+ T cells sorted from blood. The subset: CD45RA+ positively selected. The receptor source for this set is a man in his late teens or twenties in good health.

The V and J genes are TRBV4-3 and TRBJ1-1; no firm D call. Germline V lookup: CDR1 LGHNA, CDR2 YSLEER. The CDR3 extends over 15 amino acids. V lost 0 bases and J 4 bases, leaving 12 bases between the germline ends. The CDR3 DNA reads TGCGCCAGCAGCCAAGACGGGCGAGGTAGCACTGAAGCTTTCTTT. Protein: CASSQDGRGSTEAFF.

The chain combines TRBV5-5 with TRBJ1-1; D is perhaps TRBD1 (5 bases). The CDR3 is 13 amino acids. Trimming cost V 4 bases and J 5 bases, with 12 bases left between them. CDR1 SGHKS and CDR2 YYEKEE come from the germline V gene (reference sequence). Here the CDR3 DNA reads TGTGCCAGCAGCCGTCCAGGGATTACTGAAGCTTTCTTT. This translates into CASSRPGITEAFF.

The count of this clone is one. The rearrangement joins TRBV5-4 to TRBJ2-1; 11 bases are shared with TRBD2. Germline loops: CDR1 SGHNT, CDR2 YYREEE (reference sequence). CDR3 size: 19 residues. Germline trimming cut 6 bases from V and 7 bases from J; bases unmatched to any gene: 21. CDR3 nucleotide sequence: TGTGCCAGCATCATCACCTCCACCTTTAGCGGGAGGGCCGCGAATGAGCAGTTCTTC. It specifies CASIITSTFSGRAANEQFF.

The genes are TRBV9 and TRBJ2-1, with 7 bases identical to TRBD1. The junction had 18 bases not matched to a gene; V was cut back by 4 bases and J by 2 bases. CDR3 size: 19 residues. Germline-derived CDR1 and CDR2 are SGDLS and YYNGEE. The CDR3 is CASSPRGSKTGSAYNEQFF. The CDR3 DNA is TGTGCCAGCAGCCCCAGGGGGTCGAAAACAGGATCCGCCTACAATGAGCAGTTCTTC.

The chain combines TRBV5-6 with TRBJ1-2, with 8 nucleotides matching TRBD1. V shed 2 bases, J shed 12 bases, and the junction held 3 bases outside the gene matches. The CDR3 consists of 11 residues. The germline V gene encodes CDR1 SGHDT and CDR2 YYEEEE. The CDR3 DNA follows: TGTGCCAGCAGCTTTTCGGGACAGGACACCTTC. Amino acid sequence: CASSFSGQDTF.

V and J are TRBV7-9 and TRBJ2-6; 8 bases are shared with TRBD2. Germline CDR1 SEHNR, CDR2 FQNEAQ (reference sequence). The CDR3 totals 17 residues. V gave up 7 bases and J gave up 0 bases; unmatched junction bases: 8. CDR3: CASTGTGGFSGANVLTF. The DNA for the CDR3 is TGTGCCAGCACCGGGACGGGAGGGTTCTCTGGGGCCAACGTCCTGACTTTC.

This chain joins TRBV7-9 and TRBJ2-3; TRBD1 matches 10 bases. The CDR3 sequence is 16 residues long. CDR1 and CDR2 (germline): SEHNR, FQNEAQ (reference sequence). V trimming: 2 bases; J trimming: 4 bases; junction bases outside the gene matches: 6. CDR3 residues: CASSLPIGQGADTQYF. The CDR3 bases are TGTGCCAGCAGCTTACCAATCGGACAGGGGGCAGATACGCAGTATTTT.

The V call is TRBV10-3, the J call TRBJ2-7; TRBD1 agrees at 7 bases. The CDR3 length is 12 residues. CDR1 is ENHRY, CDR2 SYGVKD, per germline. CDR3 loop: CAIRDSSGEQYF. CDR3 sequence (DNA): TGTGCGATCCGGGACAGCTCCGGCGAGCAGTACTTC.

The chain uses TRBV2 and TRBJ2-5; 8 nucleotides agree with TRBD1. The CDR3 covers 16 residues. V was clipped by 2 bases and J by 2 bases; unmatched bases: 7. Per the germline V gene, CDR1 is SNHLY and CDR2 is FYNNEI. The CDR3 region has the DNA TGTGCCAGCAGTGAACGGCAGGGGGCGGGTCAAGAGACCCAGTACTTC. Amino acid sequence: CASSERQGAGQETQYF.

The CDR3 sequence: CASSLMWSGRAGTANEQFF. The CDR3 region has the DNA TGTGCCAGCAGCTTAATGTGGAGCGGGAGGGCCGGTACGGCCAATGAGCAGTTCTTC. This sequence joins TRBV7-9 and TRBJ2-1; 10 bases fit TRBD2. After removal of 2 bases from V and 6 bases from J, the junction contained 16 bases not matched to a gene. The V gene's germline CDR1 is SEHNR and CDR2 FQNEAQ (reference sequence). This CDR3 is built from 19 residues. The full variable domain, with the rest looked up from reference TRBV7-9 and TRBJ2-1, is DTGVSQNPRHKITKRGQNVTFRCDPISEHNRLYWYRQTLGQGPEFLTYFQNEAQLEKSRLLSDRFSAERPKGSFSTLEIQRTEQGDSAMYLCASSLMWSGRAGTANEQFFGPGTRLTVL.

The rearrangement joins TRBV5-5 to TRBJ1-4; D not certain. Germline CDR1 is SGHKS and CDR2 is YYEKEE (reference sequence). The CDR3 length is 13 residues. The V gene lost 3 bases and the J gene lost 3 bases, with 6 bases spanning the gap. CDR3 sequence (DNA): TGTGCCAGCAGCTCCCGGGCTAATGAAAAACTGTTTTTT. This translates into CASSSRANEKLFF.

The sample holds a few counts of this clone. V gene TRBV7-6 combines with J gene TRBJ1-1; no reliable D call. CDR3 length: 14 residues. Trimming shortened V by 3 bases and J by 0 bases, and 8 bases separated the two germline ends. Per the germline V gene, CDR1 is SGHVS and CDR2 is FNYEAQ. The CDR3 bases are TGTGCCAGCAGCTTTGGTGGGCTGAACACTGAAGCTTTCTTT. The encoded protein is CASSFGGLNTEAFF.

This clone was recorded once. The chain recombines TRBV21-1 with TRBJ1-5. TRBV21-1 is a pseudogene locus. The CDR3 is 17 amino acids. The CDR3 sequence: CANEKGGLMGSHQPQHF. CDR3 DNA: TGTGCCAACGAGAAGGGGGGTTTAATGGGATCGCATCAGCCCCAGCATTTT.

The CDR3 here is CAWSPGLAGPEQYF. The CDR3 coding sequence is TGTGCCTGGAGTCCGGGACTAGCGGGGCCCGAGCAGTACTTC. The chain carries TRBV30 and TRBJ2-7, with 13 positions matching TRBD2. Germline CDR1 GTSNPN, CDR2 SVGIG (reference sequence). J lost 6 bases, V lost 2 bases, and 4 bases had no gene match. CDR3 length: 14 residues.